One and the same sample provided the 30 T cell receptor beta chains below, sequenced in a study of cytomegalovirus exposure and HLA in healthy donors. PCR primers comprised 60 Vbeta and 13 Jbeta primers. The method was immunoSEQ multiplex PCR; TCRdb's version includes in-frame clones alone and lacks a portion of them. Altogether 110,000 to 150,000 clones are present, roughly a tenth being singletons, with the ten largest covering roughly 1.9%. Sequenced material: PBMCs. These receptors all come from a male donor in good health and CMV-seronegative.

The table lists this clone with a few counts. The chain is built from TRBV6-1 and TRBJ1-5; D not resolved. Germline CDR1 and CDR2: MNHNS and SASEGT. The CDR3 spans 16 residues. Trimming removed 4 bases at V and 9 bases at J, with 22 bases between. The CDR3 loop reads CASSANAGRGGMPQHF. For the CDR3, the DNA is TGTGCCAGCAGTGCCAATGCCGGACGGGGAGGAATGCCCCAGCATTTT.

This clone has only a few counts. V is TRBV2 and J is TRBJ2-1; TRBD2 matches 7 bases. Trimming cost V 6 bases and J 10 bases; bases outside gene matches: 12. This CDR3 contains 14 residues. Germline V gene lookup returns CDR1 SNHLY and CDR2 FYNNEI. This CDR3 reads CASRSLASVREQFF. The CDR3 coding sequence is TGTGCCAGCAGGTCACTAGCGTCAGTGCGGGAGCAGTTCTTC.

The chain combines TRBV7-9 with TRBJ1-1, with 9 bases fitting TRBD1. Germline-derived CDR1 and CDR2 are SEHNR and FQNEAQ (reference sequence). Trimming at V came to 5 bases and at J to 6 bases, leaving 13 bases not matched to a gene. This CDR3 spans 16 amino acids. In nucleotides, the CDR3 is TGTGCCAGCAGCCTCCCCGGGACAGGGCCGGCCGCTGAAGCTTTCTTT. This codes for CASSLPGTGPAAEAFF. The entire variable domain, with the rest obtained from reference TRBV7-9 and TRBJ1-1, is as follows: DTGVSQNPRHKITKRGQNVTFRCDPISEHNRLYWYRQTLGQGPEFLTYFQNEAQLEKSRLLSDRFSAERPKGSFSTLEIQRTEQGDSAMYLCASSLPGTGPAAEAFFGQGTRLTVV.

In DNA, the CDR3 is TGCGCCAGCGCTCGGACTAGCGGGAGGATAGATGAGCAGTTCTTC. Translation: CASARTSGRIDEQFF. V and J are TRBV5-1 and TRBJ2-1, with 14 bases that match TRBD2. Germline values: CDR1 SGHRS, CDR2 YFSETQ. Trimming took 7 bases from V and 8 from J; bases not matched to a gene: 8. There are 15 residues in the CDR3.

The chain is built from TRBV9 and TRBJ2-2; TRBD1 agrees at 9 bases. The CDR3 has 15 residues. Germline loops: CDR1 SGDLS, CDR2 YYNGEE. The V gene end was trimmed by 3 bases and the J gene end by 3 bases; junction bases not matched to a gene: 3. In DNA form, the CDR3 reads TGTGCCAGCAGCGCAGGGACAGGGCACACCGGGGAGCTGTTTTTT. This translates into CASSAGTGHTGELFF.

This clone was detected a few times. The chain has TRBV28 and TRBJ1-5; possibly TRBD1 for D (5 bases). The CDR3 runs to 15 residues. Germline loops: CDR1 MDHEN, CDR2 SYDVKM. The germline V and J ends were trimmed by 6 bases and 4 bases, with 16 bases remaining between them. CDR3 amino acids: CASSPWGDGNQPQHF. As DNA, the CDR3 is TGTGCCAGCAGCCCGTGGGGGGATGGTAATCAGCCCCAGCATTTT.

The rearrangement links TRBV6-6 to TRBJ1-2, with D maybe TRBD1 (6 bases). The germline V and J ends were trimmed by 5 bases and 4 bases, with 17 bases remaining between them. The CDR3 is made up of 15 amino acids. CDR1 and CDR2 from the germline V gene are MNHNY and SVGAGI (reference sequence). This chain's CDR3 is CASSEAWGLAYGYTF. DNA for the CDR3: TGTGCCAGCAGTGAGGCTTGGGGGCTAGCCTATGGCTACACCTTC.

This clone showed up just a few times. The chain uses TRBV9 and TRBJ1-6; tentatively, D is TRBD1 (5 bases). The CDR3 consists of 15 residues. V lost 0 bases to trimming and J lost 10 bases, with 14 bases between them. Per germline, CDR1 SGDLS and CDR2 YYNGEE. CDR3 nucleotide sequence: TGTGCCAGCAGCGTAGGGCAGGGAAGTGAGTCACCCCTCCACTTT. The encoded protein is CASSVGQGSESPLHF.

J is TRBJ1-2 and V is TRBV7-9, with a possible D match to TRBD1 (6 bases). The V gene lost 5 bases and the J gene lost 3 bases, with 13 bases spanning the gap. This CDR3 has 14 amino acids. Per germline, CDR1 SEHNR and CDR2 FQNEAQ (reference sequence). The DNA for the CDR3 is TGTGCCAGCAGCATCGGGGGGCAAGACTATGGCTACACCTTC. This codes for CASSIGGQDYGYTF.

This rearrangement joins TRBV5-1 to TRBJ2-7; TRBD1 matches at 8 bases. This CDR3 spans 15 amino acids. CDR1 is SGHRS and CDR2 is YFSETQ in the germline V gene. J lost 1 base, V lost 3 bases, and 6 bases had no gene match. CDR3 residues: CASSSPGQASYEQYF. DNA for the CDR3: TGCGCCAGCAGCTCACCGGGACAGGCTTCCTACGAGCAGTACTTC.

This clone was counted between two and nine times. The chain joins TRBV19 to TRBJ2-3; the D gene is possibly TRBD2 (7 bases). Looked up from germline, CDR1 is LNHDA and CDR2 is SQIVND (reference sequence). V gave up 8 bases and J gave up 4 bases, with 22 bases separating them. The CDR3 is 16 amino acids. CDR3 amino acids: CASGDGGYGGPDTQYF. The CDR3 nucleotides read TGTGCCAGTGGGGACGGGGGGTACGGGGGGCCAGATACGCAGTATTTT.

Only a few counts were recorded for this clone. This sequence joins TRBV7-9 and TRBJ2-3, with D possibly matching TRBD2 (5 bases). With 8 bases removed from V and 3 bases from J, the gap between germline ends came to 12 bases. Looked up from germline, CDR1 is SEHNR and CDR2 is FQNEAQ (reference sequence). The CDR3 runs 13 residues. This CDR3 is CASASSGTDTQYF. The CDR3, as DNA: TGTGCCAGCGCCTCCAGCGGTACAGATACGCAGTATTTT.

The chain carries TRBV7-8 and TRBJ2-7, with D tentatively TRBD1 (6 bases). The germline V gene encodes CDR1 SGHVS and CDR2 FQNEAQ. Trimming took off 5 bases at V and 2 bases at J, with 28 bases between the two ends. This CDR3 is 19 amino acids long. DNA of the CDR3: TGTGCCAGCAGCCCGCACAGGGTCCCTCCTTCTCGGGGCCCCTACGAGCAGTACTTC. Residues: CASSPHRVPPSRGPYEQYF.

This clone occurred a few times. The rearrangement uses TRBV11-2 and TRBJ2-7; D may be TRBD2 (6 bases). V dropped 3 bases and J dropped 4 bases, with 10 bases sitting between them. Germline values: CDR1 SGHAT, CDR2 FQNNGV. The CDR3 has 13 amino acids. The CDR3, as DNA: TGTGCCAGCAGCTTTGCACTAGCTTACGAGCAGTACTTC. Translated, it gives CASSFALAYEQYF.

The rearrangement joins TRBV7-9 to TRBJ1-1; 9 bases fit TRBD1. The length of the CDR3 is 11 residues. Looked up from germline, CDR1 is SEHNR and CDR2 is FQNEAQ (reference sequence). V lost 4 bases to trimming and J lost 10 bases; unmatched junction nucleotides: 1. The CDR3, as DNA: TGTGCCAGCAGCTGGGGACAGGGAGCTTTCTTT. This encodes CASSWGQGAFF.

There are a few counts of this clone. The chain is built from TRBV25-1 and TRBJ2-1, with 9 bases aligning to TRBD1. CDR1 is MGHDK, CDR2 SYGVNS, per germline. CDR3 length: 15 residues. Trimming took 9 bases from V and 5 from J; bases not matched to a gene: 11. CDR3 sequence: CASWGDREADNEQFF. The CDR3 DNA reads as TGTGCCAGTTGGGGGGACAGGGAGGCCGACAATGAGCAGTTCTTC.

This clone was detected a few times. The chain joins TRBV28 to TRBJ2-5; D remains unclear. The CDR3 runs 11 residues. V dropped 4 bases and J dropped 5 bases, with 5 bases sitting between them. Germline V gives CDR1 MDHEN, CDR2 SYDVKM. DNA for the CDR3: TGTGCCAGCAGTTCCGGGGAGACCCAGTACTTC. Its translation is CASSSGETQYF.

The chain is built from TRBV7-9 and TRBJ1-2; D remains unclear. CDR3 length equals 15 residues. CDR1 and CDR2 from the germline V gene are SEHNR and FQNEAQ (reference sequence). Trimming took 5 bases from V and 0 from J, leaving 13 bases between them. CDR3 sequence: CASSPGSATNYGYTF. The DNA for the CDR3 is TGTGCCAGCAGCCCCGGGTCAGCAACTAACTATGGCTACACCTTC. Filled out from reference TRBV7-9 and TRBJ1-2, the complete variable domain reads DTGVSQNPRHKITKRGQNVTFRCDPISEHNRLYWYRQTLGQGPEFLTYFQNEAQLEKSRLLSDRFSAERPKGSFSTLEIQRTEQGDSAMYLCASSPGSATNYGYTFGSGTRLTVV.

The chain carries TRBV10-3 and TRBJ2-7, with D possibly TRBD2 on 6 matching bases. The V end lost 9 bases, the J end lost 2 bases, and 8 bases lay between the germline ends. CDR3 length: 11 residues. The germline gives CDR1 ENHRY, CDR2 SYGVKD. This CDR3 reads CAIAGTYEQYF. Written as DNA, the CDR3 is TGTGCCATTGCGGGGACCTACGAGCAGTACTTC.

This clone turned up a few times. V and J are TRBV19 and TRBJ2-5; the match to TRBD1 covers 8 bases. The V gene's germline CDR1 is LNHDA and CDR2 SQIVND (reference sequence). CDR3 size: 15 residues. Losses at the gene ends were 3 bases for V and 1 base for J; bases not matched to a gene: 4. The CDR3 protein is CASSIGQGSQETQYF. Written as DNA, the CDR3 is TGTGCCAGTAGTATTGGACAGGGCAGCCAAGAGACCCAGTACTTC.

This clone was counted a few times. This chain links TRBV7-3 with TRBJ2-3; no clear D. The CDR3 sequence is 14 residues long. From germline, CDR1 is SGHTA and CDR2 FQGTGA. V was cut by 5 bases and J by 6 bases, with 15 bases left in between. CDR3 residues: CASSPDSQSDTQYF. CDR3 nucleotides: TGTGCCAGCAGCCCCGATTCCCAGTCCGATACGCAGTATTTT.

This clone was detected only a few times. This chain joins TRBV19 and TRBJ1-5; 12 bases are a match to TRBD1. The V gene's germline CDR1 is LNHDA and CDR2 SQIVND (reference sequence). With 10 bases clipped from V and 6 bases from J, the junction kept 10 bases outside the gene matches. The CDR3 is 15 residues long. The chain's CDR3 is CATTPGTGGVQPQHF. The CDR3 DNA sequence: TGTGCCACGACCCCCGGGACAGGGGGCGTTCAGCCCCAGCATTTT.

Here the CDR3 DNA reads TGCGCCAGCAGCTTGGCCGGGGAATCTAGCGGGAGATCGGGTTTTCAGTACTTC. Protein product: CASSLAGESSGRSGFQYF. This chain links TRBV5-1 with TRBJ2-4; 10 bases fit TRBD2. The germline V gene has CDR1 SGHRS and CDR2 YFSETQ. Germline trimming cut 0 bases from V and 11 bases from J; bases unmatched to any gene: 17. The CDR3 is made up of 18 amino acids.

This clone was counted only a few times. The gene calls are TRBV9 and TRBJ2-1, with 7 bases fitting TRBD1. Germline V gene sequence: CDR1 SGDLS, CDR2 YYNGEE. The V segment lost 0 bases and the J segment 5 bases; nucleotides outside the gene matches: 17. The CDR3 has 19 residues. CDR3 sequence reads: CASSVAFRGRDSRDNEQFF. CDR3 in DNA: TGTGCCAGCAGCGTAGCTTTCAGGGGCCGGGACAGCCGGGACAATGAGCAGTTCTTC.

This chain uses TRBV28 with TRBJ1-5; unclear D gene. The CDR3 length is 12 residues. Trimming pared 2 bases from V and 6 bases from J, leaving 5 bases between. CDR1 is MDHEN, CDR2 SYDVKM, per germline. The CDR3 spells CASSLAGQPQHF. DNA of the CDR3: TGTGCCAGCAGTTTAGCGGGTCAGCCCCAGCATTTT. The variable domain in full, with the rest retrieved from reference TRBV28 and TRBJ1-5, is DVKVTQSSRYLVKRTGEKVFLECVQDMDHENMFWYRQDPGLGLRLIYFSYDVKMKEKGDIPEGYSVSREKKERFSLILESASTNQTSMYLCASSLAGQPQHFGDGTRLSIL.

This chain joins TRBV19 and TRBJ1-5; D unclear. V lost 0 bases and J lost 7, with 10 bases in between. The CDR3 sequence is 14 residues long. Looked up from germline, CDR1 is LNHDA and CDR2 is SQIVND (reference sequence). The CDR3 is CASSIDPTGQPQHF. CDR3 nucleotides: TGTGCCAGTAGTATAGATCCTACGGGGCAGCCCCAGCATTTT.

To note about this clone: The identical CDR3 is also encoded by other nucleotide sequences in the sample. CDR3 in amino acids: CASSQGLAGGLQETQYF. DNA for the CDR3: TGCGCCAGCAGCCAAGGACTAGCGGGGGGTTTACAAGAGACCCAGTACTTC. The rearrangement joins TRBV4-1 to TRBJ2-5, with 13 bases lining up with TRBD2. Germline V gene lookup returns CDR1 MGHRA and CDR2 YSYEKL. The CDR3 consists of 17 residues. The ends lost 1 base at V and 2 bases at J; junction bases unmatched: 4.

A few counts support this clone. The chain links TRBV28 to TRBJ1-1; 7 bases map to TRBD1. The V gene's germline CDR1 is MDHEN and CDR2 SYDVKM. The CDR3 totals 15 residues. The V gene end was trimmed by 5 bases and the J gene end by 0 bases; junction bases not matched to a gene: 6. As DNA, the CDR3 is TGTGCCAGCAGTCGACGGGACAGATTGAACACTGAAGCTTTCTTT. It codes for CASSRRDRLNTEAFF.

There are a few counts of this clone. This chain links TRBV7-8 with TRBJ2-1; tentatively, D is TRBD2 (6 bases). Germline CDR1 is SGHVS and CDR2 is FQNEAQ. The ends were cut back, 10 bases at V and 1 base at J, with 20 bases in the middle. The CDR3 consists of 16 residues. CDR3 amino acids: CATVPFRGRSYNEQFF. The CDR3 coding sequence is TGTGCCACCGTACCTTTCCGGGGGAGGTCCTACAATGAGCAGTTCTTC.

The V call is TRBV5-6, the J call TRBJ2-6; 7 bases line up with TRBD1. Germline CDR1 is SGHDT and CDR2 is YYEEEE. V shed 5 bases and J 4 bases; nucleotides not matched to a gene: 6. The CDR3 extends over 15 amino acids. The CDR3 loop reads CASSLQGSGANVLTF. The CDR3 DNA reads TGTGCCAGCAGTTTACAGGGGTCAGGGGCCAACGTCCTGACTTTC.